This T cell receptor (beta chain) was obtained from a study of blood T cell repertoires in COVID-19. About the study: From the United States, Italy and Spain came samples of acute and convalescent COVID-19.

In the study's own analysis: Reference gene primer amplification gave nucleated cell count estimates. Clones were read by immunoSEQ multiplex PCR, and TCRdb kept only the in-frame ones, dropping some. The V and J calls and clone size are taken from that table; D and trimming were inferred from the DNA. Of hundreds of thousands of clones in the sample, 90% were seen once. The germline V gene encodes CDR1 LGHDT and CDR2 YNNKEL (reference sequence). Between the trimmed V and J ends, which lost 1 base and 4 bases, there was a span of 13 bases. This CDR3 region has 15 residues. Study members were between about 18 and 89 years old and lived in 20 to 30 US regions. During the 2 weeks before they entered the study, exposed participants had met someone with a PCR-confirmed or clinician-diagnosed COVID-19 case.

The chain is built from TRBV3-1 (or the pseudogene TRBV3-2) and TRBJ1-1; D is undetermined. The clonotype was recovered from a young man who had been exposed to COVID-19. Sequencing was performed on PBMCs or T cells enriched from blood (not recorded which). The CDR3 DNA follows: TGTGCCAGCAGCCAAGCCTACACGGGAGGCACTGAAGCTTTCTTT. Protein product: CASSQAYTGGTEAFF.